This T cell receptor beta chain derives from a study of blood T cell repertoires in COVID-19. On the study more broadly: In each case, the material was cDNA or gDNA derived from T cells, B-cell-depleted T cells, or PBMCs.

Measured with immunoSEQ multiplex PCR; TCRdb has only the in-frame clones, and not every one. The sample lists some 350,000 clones; approximately 92% were seen once. Ages ranged from about 18 to 89 years, with residence in around 24 US areas. Participants' reported clinical history set cohort assignment. Losses at the gene ends were 0 bases for V and 7 bases for J; bases not matched to a gene: 7. CDR3 length equals 17 residues. Germline CDR1 reads MDHEN; CDR2 reads SYDVKM. The chain has TRBV28 and TRBJ2-1; 12 bases match TRBD2. The clonotype comes from a man aged 18 to 30 who had recovered from COVID-19. The sequenced material came from PBMCs or T cells enriched from blood (not recorded which). CDR3 sequence: CASSLWLAGGPRNEQFF. DNA of the CDR3: TGTGCCAGCAGTTTATGGCTAGCGGGAGGGCCGAGGAATGAGCAGTTCTTC. Full variable domain (outside the CDR3, taken from reference TRBV28 and TRBJ2-1): DVKVTQSSRYLVKRTGEKVFLECVQDMDHENMFWYRQDPGLGLRLIYFSYDVKMKEKGDIPEGYSVSREKKERFSLILESASTNQTSMYLCASSLWLAGGPRNEQFFGPGTRLTVL.